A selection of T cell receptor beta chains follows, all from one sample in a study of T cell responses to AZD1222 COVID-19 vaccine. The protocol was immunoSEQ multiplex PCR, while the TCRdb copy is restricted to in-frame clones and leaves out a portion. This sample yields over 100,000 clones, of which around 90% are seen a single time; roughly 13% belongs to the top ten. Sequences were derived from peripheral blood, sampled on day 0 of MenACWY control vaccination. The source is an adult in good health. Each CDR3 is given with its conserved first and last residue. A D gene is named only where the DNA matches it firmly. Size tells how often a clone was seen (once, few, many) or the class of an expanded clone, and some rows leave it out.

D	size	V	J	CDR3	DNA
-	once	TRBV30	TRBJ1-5	CAWSERAFSNQPQHF	TGTGCCTGGAGTGAGAGGGCCTTTAGCAATCAGCCCCAGCATTTT
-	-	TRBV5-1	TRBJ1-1	CASSSMSSLNTAFF	TGCGCCAGCAGCTCCATGAGTTCTTTGAATACGGCTTTCTTT
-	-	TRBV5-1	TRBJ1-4	CASSDQTTNEKLFF	TGCGCCAGCAGCGACCAGACAACTAATGAAAAACTGTTTTTT
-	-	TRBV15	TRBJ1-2	CATSERHSDYGYTF	TGTGCCACCAGCGAACGACACAGCGACTATGGCTACACCTTC
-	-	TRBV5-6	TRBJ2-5	CASSLDETQYF	TGTGCCAGCAGCTTGGATGAGACCCAGTACTTC
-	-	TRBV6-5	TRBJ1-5	CASSYPMKGENQPQHF	TGTGCCAGCAGTTACCCCATGAAAGGGGAGAATCAGCCCCAGCATTTT
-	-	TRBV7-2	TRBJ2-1	CASSLRFDGNNEQFF	TGTGCCAGCAGCTTACGCTTCGACGGTAACAATGAGCAGTTCTTC
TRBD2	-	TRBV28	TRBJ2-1	CASSRGGRLDNEQFF	TGTGCCAGCAGCCGGGGCGGGAGACTCGACAATGAGCAGTTCTTC
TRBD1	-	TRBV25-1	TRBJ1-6	CASRTGTGGYNSPLHF	TGTGCCAGCCGGACCGGGACAGGGGGATATAATTCACCCCTCCACTTT
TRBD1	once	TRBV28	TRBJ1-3	CASSFLKRQGRSGNTIYF	TGTGCCAGCAGTTTTCTTAAACGACAGGGGAGGTCTGGAAACACCATATATTTT
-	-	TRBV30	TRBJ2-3	CAWRGQGPDTQYF	TGTGCCTGGAGAGGGCAGGGACCAGATACGCAGTATTTT
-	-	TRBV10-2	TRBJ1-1	CASSKTSHEAFF	TGCGCCAGCAGCAAGACAAGCCATGAAGCTTTCTTT
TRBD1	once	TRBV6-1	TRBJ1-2	CASSESVGGQGFREGYTF	TGTGCCAGCAGTGAATCAGTAGGGGGACAGGGATTCCGGGAGGGCTACACCTTC
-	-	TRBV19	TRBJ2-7	CASSQPQPSYEQYF	TGTGCCAGTAGTCAGCCACAGCCATCCTACGAGCAGTACTTC
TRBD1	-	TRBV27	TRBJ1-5	CASRTGVGQPQHF	TGTGCCAGCAGGACAGGGGTAGGTCAGCCCCAGCATTTT
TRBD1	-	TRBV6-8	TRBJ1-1	CARSKTGENTEAFF	TGTGCCAGGAGTAAGACAGGGGAGAACACTGAAGCTTTCTTT
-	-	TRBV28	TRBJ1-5	CASSSLHGSNQPQHF	TGTGCCAGCAGTTCCCTTCATGGAAGCAATCAGCCCCAGCATTTT
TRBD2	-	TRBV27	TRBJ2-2	CASKREGRGTGELFF	TGTGCCAGCAAGAGGGAGGGCCGCGGCACCGGGGAGCTGTTTTTT
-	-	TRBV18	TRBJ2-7	CASSPSSYEQYF	TGTGCCAGCTCACCCTCTTCCTACGAGCAGTACTTC
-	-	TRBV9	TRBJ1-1	CASTRDMNTEAFF	TGTGCCAGCACCCGAGACATGAACACTGAAGCTTTCTTT
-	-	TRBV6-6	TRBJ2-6	CASTRQAGANVLTF	TGTGCCAGCACCCGGCAGGCTGGGGCCAACGTCCTGACTTTC
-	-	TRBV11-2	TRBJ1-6	CASSSSPGLNSPLHF	TGTGCCAGCAGTTCCTCCCCAGGGCTTAATTCACCCCTCCACTTT
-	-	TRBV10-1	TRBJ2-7	CASRSNYEQYF	TGCGCCAGCAGGTCTAATTACGAGCAGTACTTC
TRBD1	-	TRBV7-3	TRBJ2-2	CASSKQGADVNTGELFF	TGTGCCAGCAGCAAACAGGGGGCGGACGTTAACACCGGGGAGCTGTTTTTT
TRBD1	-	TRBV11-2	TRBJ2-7	CASSLDGTGAYYEQYF	TGTGCCAGCAGCTTAGATGGGACAGGGGCATACTACGAGCAGTACTTC
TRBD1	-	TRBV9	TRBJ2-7	CASSPRDSQSSYEQYF	TGTGCCAGCAGCCCGAGGGACAGCCAGAGCTCCTACGAGCAGTACTTC
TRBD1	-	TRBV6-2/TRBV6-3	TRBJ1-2	CASSSQGVSYGYTF	TGTGCCAGCAGCTCACAGGGGGTATCCTATGGCTACACCTTC
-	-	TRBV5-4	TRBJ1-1	CASSLAFQSRDTEAFF	TGTGCCAGCAGCTTGGCCTTCCAATCTAGGGACACTGAAGCTTTCTTT
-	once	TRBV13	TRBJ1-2	CASSLVVGGWYGYTF	TGTGCCAGCAGCTTAGTTGTAGGGGGATGGTATGGCTACACCTTC
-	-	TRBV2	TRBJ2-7	CASYAGTLAYEQYF	TGTGCCAGCTATGCAGGGACCCTCGCCTACGAGCAGTACTTC
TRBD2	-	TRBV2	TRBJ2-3	CASSEEYSGGPRDTQYF	TGTGCCAGCAGTGAAGAATATAGCGGGGGCCCGCGGGATACGCAGTATTTT
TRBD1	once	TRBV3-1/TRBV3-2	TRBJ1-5	CASSQGGEQGSGSQPQHF	TGTGCCAGCAGCCAAGGGGGTGAACAGGGGAGTGGAAGTCAGCCCCAGCATTTT
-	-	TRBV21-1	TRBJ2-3	CASSTNSRESDTQYF	TGTGCCAGCAGCACCAACAGCAGGGAGTCAGATACGCAGTATTTT
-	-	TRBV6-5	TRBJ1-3	CASSYQGLSGNTIYF	TGTGCCAGCAGTTACCAGGGGCTCTCTGGAAACACCATATATTTT